A single sample gave rise to the 9 T cell receptor beta chains below, sequenced in a study of spatial heterogeneity in lung cancer. From the 5' RACE reads, TCRdb called clonotypes with MiXCR, one entry per CDR3 protein. The sample lists tens of thousands of distinct CDR3 sequences; roughly 6% were seen once. Regarding time point: blood at routine non-recurrence follow-up after resection. The authors sequenced whole RNA from tumor, nontumor lung or frozen PBMC without sorting. The material was PBMCs, obtained at follow-up. These receptors originate from a male donor with early-stage non-small cell lung cancer.

This clonotype occurred many times. The chain has TRBV7-2 and TRBJ2-3, with D tentatively TRBD1 (6 bases). CDR3 length equals 13 residues. From germline, CDR1 is SGHTA and CDR2 FQGNSA. Trimming stripped 6 bases from V and 2 bases from J, with 9 bases between. The CDR3 DNA is TGTGCCAGCAGAGGACAGACCACAGATACGCAGTATTTT. The encoded protein is CASRGQTTDTQYF.

The sample holds many counts of this clonotype. The chain uses TRBV27 and TRBJ2-5, with D unresolved. Germline V gene lookup returns CDR1 MNHEY and CDR2 SMNVEV (reference sequence). V lost 0 bases to trimming and J lost 4 bases, with 6 bases between them. This CDR3 spans 13 amino acids. Here the CDR3 reads CASSLSNRETQYF. The CDR3 coding sequence is TGTGCCAGCAGTTTATCGAACAGAGAGACCCAGTACTTC.

In its sample, this clonotype was seen many times. The chain recombines TRBV4-3 with TRBJ2-7; TRBD2 aligns across 8 bases. In germline, CDR1 is LGHNA, CDR2 YSLEER. The CDR3 consists of 16 residues. V lost 4 bases, J lost 3 bases, and 11 bases stayed unmatched. Here the CDR3 reads CASSPGTSNPIYEQYV. In DNA, the CDR3 is TGCGCCAGCAGCCCGGGGACTAGTAACCCGATCTACGAGCAGTACGTC.

This clonotype was detected only a few times. The chain combines TRBV27 with TRBJ2-5; 7 bases align to TRBD1. CDR1 and CDR2 from the germline V gene are MNHEY and SMNVEV (reference sequence). V dropped 4 bases and J dropped 2; count of bases not matched to a gene: 7. This CDR3 region has 15 residues. CDR3: CASSSSQGWQETQYF. CDR3 nucleotide sequence: TGTGCCAGCAGTTCCTCACAGGGGTGGCAAGAGACCCAGTACTTC.

This clonotype has ten or more counts. The chain joins TRBV10-3 to TRBJ2-1, with D tentatively TRBD2 (5 bases). V lost 0 bases to trimming and J lost 13 bases, with 10 bases between them. Germline-derived CDR1 and CDR2 are ENHRY and SYGVKD. The CDR3 loop spans 12 amino acids. This chain's CDR3 is CAISESTGYQFF. The DNA for the CDR3 is TGTGCCATCAGTGAGTCAACGGGGTATCAGTTCTTC.

This clonotype appeared many times. The gene calls are TRBV4-2 and TRBJ2-7; 8 positions match TRBD2. CDR1 is LGHNA and CDR2 is YNFKEQ in the germline V gene. The CDR3 contains 13 residues. Trimming took 4 bases from V and 7 from J; bases not matched to a gene: 6. In DNA form, the CDR3 reads TGTGCCAGCAGCCCCGACGGGGGGGCTGAGCAGTACTTC. Its translation: CASSPDGGAEQYF.

A note on this clonotype: A read error may be the cause here, since a much bigger clone is one base away. The conserved final phenylalanine or tryptophan is absent from the CDR3, which likely points to a read error. V gene TRBV5-5 combines with J gene TRBJ2-3; unclear D gene. Germline loops: CDR1 SGHKS, CDR2 YYEKEE (reference sequence). The CDR3 has 15 amino acids. Trimming left V 0 bases short and J 3 bases short, with 11 bases between. The CDR3 bases are TGTGCCAGCAGCTTGGAAGGTTGGGGTACAGATACGCAGTATTCT. It translates to CASSLEGWGTDTQYS.

This clonotype was detected ten times or more. The chain couples TRBV27 to TRBJ2-1, with 9 bases lining up with TRBD1. Germline-derived CDR1 and CDR2 are MNHEY and SMNVEV (reference sequence). V lost 4 bases and J lost 4; bases outside the gene matches: 14. The CDR3 loop spans 18 amino acids. The CDR3 DNA sequence: TGTGCCAGCAGTTCACCGGGACAGGGACGTCCCCCTTACAATGAGCAGTTCTTC. Translation gives CASSSPGQGRPPYNEQFF.

This clonotype was observed many times. The chain carries TRBV6-2 or TRBV6-3 and TRBJ2-2; 7 nucleotides agree with TRBD1. V was pared by 6 bases and J by 5 bases, with 18 bases of the junction left unmatched. CDR1 is MNHEY, CDR2 SVGEGT, per germline. This CDR3 has 18 residues. The CDR3 is CASSYQDRKPWRTGELFF. DNA for the CDR3: TGTGCCAGCAGCTATCAGGACAGGAAGCCCTGGAGGACCGGGGAGCTGTTTTTT.